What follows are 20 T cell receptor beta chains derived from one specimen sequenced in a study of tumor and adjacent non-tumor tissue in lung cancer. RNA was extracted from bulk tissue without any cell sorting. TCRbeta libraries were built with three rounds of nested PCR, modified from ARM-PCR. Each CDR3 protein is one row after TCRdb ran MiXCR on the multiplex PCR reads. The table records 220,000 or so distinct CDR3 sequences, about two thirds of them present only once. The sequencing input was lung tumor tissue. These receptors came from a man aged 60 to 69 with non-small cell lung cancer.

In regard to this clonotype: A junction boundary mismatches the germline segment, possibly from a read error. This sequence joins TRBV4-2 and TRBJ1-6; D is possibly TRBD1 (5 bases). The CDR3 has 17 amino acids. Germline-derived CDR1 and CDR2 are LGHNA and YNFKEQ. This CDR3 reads CASSQDPGTGVGSPLNF. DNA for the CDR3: TGTGCCAGCAGCCAAGACCCGGGAACAGGAGTAGGATCACCCCTCAACTTT.

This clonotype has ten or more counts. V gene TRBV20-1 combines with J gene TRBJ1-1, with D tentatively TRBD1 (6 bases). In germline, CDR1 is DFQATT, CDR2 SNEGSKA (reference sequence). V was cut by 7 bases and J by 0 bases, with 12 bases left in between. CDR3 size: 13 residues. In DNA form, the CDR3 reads TGCAGTGTTGTTACAGGGATGAACACTGAAGCTTTCTTT. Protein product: CSVVTGMNTEAFF.

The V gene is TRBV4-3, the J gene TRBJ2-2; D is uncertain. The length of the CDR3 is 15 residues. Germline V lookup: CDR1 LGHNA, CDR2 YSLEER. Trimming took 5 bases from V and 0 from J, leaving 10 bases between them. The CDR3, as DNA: TGCGCCAGCAGCTCCGAGACTGCGAACACCGGGGAGCTGTTTTTT. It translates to CASSSETANTGELFF.

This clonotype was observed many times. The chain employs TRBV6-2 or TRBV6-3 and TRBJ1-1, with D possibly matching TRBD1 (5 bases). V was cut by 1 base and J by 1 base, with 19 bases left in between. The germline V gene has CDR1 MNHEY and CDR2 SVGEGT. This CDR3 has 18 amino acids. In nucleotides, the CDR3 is TGTGCCAGCAGTTACTGGGGCAGGGCCCACCAATCGAACACTGAAGCTTTCTTT. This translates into CASSYWGRAHQSNTEAFF.

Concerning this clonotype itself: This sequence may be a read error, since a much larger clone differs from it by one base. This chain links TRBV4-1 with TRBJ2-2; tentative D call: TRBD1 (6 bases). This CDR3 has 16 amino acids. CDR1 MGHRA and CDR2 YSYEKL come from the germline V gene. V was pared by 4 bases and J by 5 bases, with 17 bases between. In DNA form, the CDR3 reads TGCGCCAGCAGCCCTGTTGGGACACTTACAACCGGGGAGCTGTTTTTT. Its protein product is CASSPVGTLTTGELFF.

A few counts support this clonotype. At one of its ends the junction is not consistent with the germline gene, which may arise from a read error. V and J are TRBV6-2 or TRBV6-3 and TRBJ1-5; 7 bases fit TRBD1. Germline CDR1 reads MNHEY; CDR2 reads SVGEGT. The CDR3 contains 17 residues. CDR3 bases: TGTGCCAGCAAAGGGACAGCCGTAGGGATCAGCAATCAGCCCCGGCATTTT. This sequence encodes CASKGTAVGISNQPRHF.

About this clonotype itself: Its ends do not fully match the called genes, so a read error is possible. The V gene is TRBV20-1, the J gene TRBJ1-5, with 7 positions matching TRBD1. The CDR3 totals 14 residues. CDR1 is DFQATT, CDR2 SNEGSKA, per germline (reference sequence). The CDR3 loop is CSASNPGTDQSQHF. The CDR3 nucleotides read TGTAGTGCTAGCAACCCCGGGACAGATCAGTCCCAGCATTTT.

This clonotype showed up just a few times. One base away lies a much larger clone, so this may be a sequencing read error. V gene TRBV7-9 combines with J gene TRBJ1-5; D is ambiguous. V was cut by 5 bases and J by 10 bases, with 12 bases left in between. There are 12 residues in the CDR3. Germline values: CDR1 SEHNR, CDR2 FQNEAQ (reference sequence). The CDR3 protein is CASSVDDRPQHF. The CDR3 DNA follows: TGTGCCAGCAGCGTTGACGACCGACCCCAGCATTTT.

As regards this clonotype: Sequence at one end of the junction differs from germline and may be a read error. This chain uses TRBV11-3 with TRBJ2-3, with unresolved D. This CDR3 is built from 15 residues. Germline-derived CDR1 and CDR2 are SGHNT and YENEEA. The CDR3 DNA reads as TGTGCCAACAGCTTAGGGAAGAAATTTACAGATACGCAGTATTTT. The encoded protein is CANSLGKKFTDTQYF.

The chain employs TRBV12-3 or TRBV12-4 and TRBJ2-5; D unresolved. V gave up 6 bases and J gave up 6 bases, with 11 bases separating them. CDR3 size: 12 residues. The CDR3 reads CASSQARQTQYF. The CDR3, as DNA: TGTGCCAGCAGCCAAGCGCGGCAGACCCAGTACTTC.

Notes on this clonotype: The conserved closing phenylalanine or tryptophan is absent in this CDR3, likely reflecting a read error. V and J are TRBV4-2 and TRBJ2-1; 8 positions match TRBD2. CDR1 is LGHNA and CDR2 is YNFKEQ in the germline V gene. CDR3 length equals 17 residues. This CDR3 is CASSHDPPVSGGTEQFL. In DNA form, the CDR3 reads TGCGCCAGCAGCCACGACCCCCCCGTATCGGGAGGGACTGAGCAGTTCTTA.

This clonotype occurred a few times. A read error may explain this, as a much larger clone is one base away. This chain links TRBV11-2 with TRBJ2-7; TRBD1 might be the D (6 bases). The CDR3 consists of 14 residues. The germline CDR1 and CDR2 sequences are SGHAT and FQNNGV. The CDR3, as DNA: TGTGCCATCAGCCCAATCGACAGGTTGTACGAGCAGTACTTC. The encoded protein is CAISPIDRLYEQYF.

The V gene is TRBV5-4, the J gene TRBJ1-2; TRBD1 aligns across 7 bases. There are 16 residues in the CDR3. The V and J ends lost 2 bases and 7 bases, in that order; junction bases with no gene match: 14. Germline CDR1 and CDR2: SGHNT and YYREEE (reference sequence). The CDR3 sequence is CASSFYRGPSLSGYTF. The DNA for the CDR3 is TGTGCCAGCAGCTTTTATAGGGGGCCCTCTTTATCTGGCTACACCTTC.

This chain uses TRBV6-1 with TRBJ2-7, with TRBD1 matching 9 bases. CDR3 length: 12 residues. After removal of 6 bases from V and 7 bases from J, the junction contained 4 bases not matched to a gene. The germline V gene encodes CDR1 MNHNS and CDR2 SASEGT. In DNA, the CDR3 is TGTGCCAGCAGAAGACAGGGGGGAGAGCAGTACTTC. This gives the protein CASRRQGGEQYF.

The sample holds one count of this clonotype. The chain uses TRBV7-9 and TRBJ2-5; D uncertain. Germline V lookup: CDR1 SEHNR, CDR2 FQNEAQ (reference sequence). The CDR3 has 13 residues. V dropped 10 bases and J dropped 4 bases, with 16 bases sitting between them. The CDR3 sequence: CAILDGSSETQYF. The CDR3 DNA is TGTGCCATACTCGACGGATCTTCAGAGACCCAGTACTTC.

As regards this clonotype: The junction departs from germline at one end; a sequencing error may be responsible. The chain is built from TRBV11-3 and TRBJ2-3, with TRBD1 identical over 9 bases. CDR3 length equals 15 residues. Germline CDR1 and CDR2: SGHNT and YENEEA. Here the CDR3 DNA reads TGTGCCGGCAGCCGGGGACAGGGTGGATCAGATACGCAGTATTTT. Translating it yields CAGSRGQGGSDTQYF.

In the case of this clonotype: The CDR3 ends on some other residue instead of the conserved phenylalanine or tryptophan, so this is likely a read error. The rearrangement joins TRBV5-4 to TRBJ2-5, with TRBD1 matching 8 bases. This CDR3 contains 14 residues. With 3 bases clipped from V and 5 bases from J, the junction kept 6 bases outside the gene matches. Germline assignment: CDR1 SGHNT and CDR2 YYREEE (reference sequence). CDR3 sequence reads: CASSSWDRSETQYL. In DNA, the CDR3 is TGTGCCAGCAGCTCATGGGACAGGTCGGAGACCCAGTACTTA.

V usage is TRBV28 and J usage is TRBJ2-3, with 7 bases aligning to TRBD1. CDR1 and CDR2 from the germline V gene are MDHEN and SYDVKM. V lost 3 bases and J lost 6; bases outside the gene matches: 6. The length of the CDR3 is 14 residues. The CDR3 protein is CASSFPDRMDTQYF. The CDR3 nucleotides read TGTGCCAGCAGTTTCCCGGACAGGATGGATACGCAGTATTTT.

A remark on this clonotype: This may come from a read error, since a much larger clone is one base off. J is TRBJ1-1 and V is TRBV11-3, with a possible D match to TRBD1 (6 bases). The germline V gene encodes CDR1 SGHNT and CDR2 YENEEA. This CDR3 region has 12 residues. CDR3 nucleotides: TGTGCCATCCTCGACAGGCAAGGTGAAGCTCTCTTT. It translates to CAILDRQGEALF.

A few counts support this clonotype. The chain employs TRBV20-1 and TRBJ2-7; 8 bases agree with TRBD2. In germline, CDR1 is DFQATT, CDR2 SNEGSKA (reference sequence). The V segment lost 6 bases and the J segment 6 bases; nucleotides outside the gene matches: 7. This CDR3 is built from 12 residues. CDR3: CSAVGGDPEQYF. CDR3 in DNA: TGCAGTGCCGTCGGGGGGGACCCCGAGCAGTACTTC.